The clone carrying this T cell receptor (beta chain) has just a few counts. What it recognizes is unknown. The data were taken from a study of blood T cell dynamics during melanoma immunotherapy. Across the study: Standard first-line treatment here was pembrolizumab or nivolumab plus ipilimumab in metastatic melanoma.

As for time point: pre-treatment baseline. Sampling occurred pretreatment (T0) and at week 3 (W3), after cycle one of checkpoint blockade. Broader study findings: Clones driving repertoire changes may be melanoma-specific or general immune activation.

Each bulk PBMC sample had roughly 400 ng DNA loaded. Assay: immunoSEQ multiplex PCR; the TCRdb copy retains only in-frame clones and omits some. The repertoire consists of roughly 14,000 clones, with around 86% occurring once and the leading ten covering approximately 6.6%. Trimming shortened V by 6 bases and J by 1 base, and 13 bases separated the two germline ends. Germline loops: CDR1 LNHDA, CDR2 SQIVND (reference sequence). CDR3 length: 15 residues. The sample here was blood, taken from a patient treated with checkpoint blockade. The rearrangement uses TRBV19 and TRBJ1-5; weak D call: TRBD1 (5 bases). The sequence was collected from a human donor with melanoma. CDR3 sequence (DNA): TGTGCCAGTAGGACTGCGGGGGGGAGCAATCAGCCCCAGCATTTT. This codes for CASRTAGGSNQPQHF. The full variable domain, rest sourced from reference TRBV19 and TRBJ1-5, is DGGITQSPKYLFRKEGQNVTLSCEQNLNHDAMYWYRQDPGQGLRLIYYSQIVNDFQKGDIAEGYSVSREKKESFPLTVTSAQKNPTAFYLCASRTAGGSNQPQHFGDGTRLSIL.